One and the same sample provided the 10 T cell receptor beta chains below, sequenced in a study of cytomegalovirus exposure and HLA in healthy donors. PCR was performed using 60 Vbeta and 13 Jbeta primers. Clones were sequenced by immunoSEQ multiplex PCR, and TCRdb holds only the in-frame ones, with some missing. The table includes 200,000 to 250,000 clones, 60% to 80% detected once. The specimen sequenced was PBMCs. The source of these receptors is a woman aged 25 to 39 in good health and CMV-seronegative.

The table lists this clone with a count of one. The junction departs from germline at one end; a sequencing error may be responsible. This chain joins TRBV4-1 and TRBJ1-2, with D possibly TRBD1 on 6 matching bases. CDR3 length: 11 amino acids. The germline gives CDR1 MGHRA, CDR2 YSYEKL. The CDR3 reads CASSQGQNYTF. CDR3 nucleotide sequence: TGCGCCAGCAGTCAAGGACAGAACTACACCTTC.

The gene calls are TRBV2 and TRBJ2-6, with TRBD1 as a possible D gene (5 bases). Germline V gene data show CDR1 as SNHLY and CDR2 as FYNNEI. V gave up 4 bases and J gave up 1 base, with 14 bases separating them. This CDR3 contains 17 residues. The CDR3 nucleotides are TGTGCCAGCAGTGTACTGTCCCCAGGGTCTGGGGCCAACGTCCTGACTTTC. Amino acids: CASSVLSPGSGANVLTF.

The V call is TRBV29-1, the J call TRBJ2-3, with TRBD2 identical over 7 bases. The CDR3 length is 17 residues. CDR1 is SQVTM, CDR2 ANQGSEA, per germline. V trimming: 7 bases; J trimming: 0 bases; junction bases outside the gene matches: 16. The CDR3 nucleotides are TGCAGCGCGGCCGGGGGGTCTAAGGCCTCTAGCACAGATACGCAGTATTTT. Protein sequence: CSAAGGSKASSTDTQYF.

A word on this clone: An end of the junction differs from the germline gene, which may be a read error. The chain couples TRBV7-9 to TRBJ1-2; 7 nucleotides line up with TRBD1. CDR1 and CDR2 from the germline V gene are SEHNR and FQNEAQ (reference sequence). CDR3 length equals 14 residues. CDR3 sequence: CTSRLDRDHYGYTF. In DNA form, the CDR3 reads TGTACCAGCAGGCTAGACAGGGATCACTATGGCTACACCTTC.

This chain uses TRBV27 with TRBJ2-3; D is unclear. Germline loops: CDR1 MNHEY, CDR2 SMNVEV (reference sequence). V was pared by 2 bases and J by 6 bases, with 18 bases between. CDR3 size: 16 residues. The CDR3 loop reads CASSLNVQALRDTQYF. The CDR3 DNA is TGTGCCAGCAGTTTAAACGTCCAGGCCCTCCGGGATACGCAGTATTTT.

This clone has only a few counts. The chain carries TRBV9 and TRBJ2-3, with D possibly matching TRBD2 (7 bases). The germline gives CDR1 SGDLS, CDR2 YYNGEE. The CDR3 is 15 residues long. V was pared by 3 bases and J by 0 bases, with 11 bases between. The CDR3 DNA follows: TGTGCCAGCAGCGCGAGCGGGACAAGCACAGATACGCAGTATTTT. Encoded protein: CASSASGTSTDTQYF.

A single count supports this clone. The CDR3 DNA follows: TGCAGCGTTGGGCGGGACAGCCTCAATGAGCAGTTCTTC. Its translation is CSVGRDSLNEQFF. The rearrangement links TRBV29-1 to TRBJ2-1; a weak D match, TRBD1 (7 bases). V gave up 4 bases and J gave up 6 bases, with 13 bases separating them. Germline V gives CDR1 SQVTM, CDR2 ANQGSEA. This CDR3 region has 13 residues.

This clone came up once. This chain joins TRBV11-2 and TRBJ2-3, with 7 bases aligning to TRBD2. The trim removed 3 bases at V and 6 bases at J, leaving 6 bases unmatched. This CDR3 has 14 residues. Germline V gene lookup returns CDR1 SGHAT and CDR2 FQNNGV. CDR3 coding DNA: TGTGCCAGCAGCTTTGGCGGGAGAGGCGATACGCAGTATTTT. Residues: CASSFGGRGDTQYF.

The chain joins TRBV18 to TRBJ2-7; TRBD1 aligns across 9 bases. V shed 4 bases, J shed 4 bases, and the junction held 11 bases outside the gene matches. The germline CDR1 and CDR2 sequences are KGHSH and LQKENI. The length of the CDR3 is 16 residues. CDR3 coding DNA: TGTGCCAGCTCACTGATGACGGGGGGACAGGGATACGAGCAGTACTTC. Its translation is CASSLMTGGQGYEQYF.

This chain uses TRBV5-4 with TRBJ1-2; D is uncertain. Trimming took off 4 bases at V and 8 bases at J, with 18 bases between the two ends. The CDR3 length is 14 residues. CDR1 SGHNT and CDR2 YYREEE come from the germline V gene (reference sequence). CDR3 bases: TGTGCCAGCAGCGCGATAAGGACTTCGGGGGGCTACACCTTC. This encodes CASSAIRTSGGYTF.